This T cell receptor (beta chain) is from a study of T cells in Graves' hyperthyroidism and ophthalmopathy. The CDR3 has 16 residues. Losses at the gene ends were 4 bases for V and 0 bases for J; bases not matched to a gene: 3. This clonotype came up many times. The TCR beta CDR3 regions underwent amplification using RNA transcripts as the source. The HTBI set primed first-round TCR CDR3 RT-PCR. TCRdb re-analysed the multiplex PCR reads in MiXCR, keeping a single row per CDR3 protein. The repertoire has some 270,000 distinct CDR3 sequences, around 15% of them found once; the top ten carry roughly 8.2%.

Specimen: blood. The rearrangement links TRBV12-3 or TRBV12-4 to TRBJ2-2, with 9 bases lining up with TRBD2. The receptor's source is a woman between 35 and 50 years old with Graves' hyperthyroidism. The CDR3 spells CASSSASGANTGELFF. The CDR3, as DNA: TGTGCCAGCAGTTCAGCTAGCGGGGCGAACACCGGGGAGCTGTTTTTT.